The clone carrying this TCR beta chain was counted between two and nine times. The target antigen is unknown. This sample is part of a study of T cell repertoires in cytomegalovirus infection. On the study more broadly: Public TCR beta signatures marked donors with CMV infection and the matching HLA.

Study results and limitations: Predominance within the ex vivo response was attributable to HLA-C-restricted CMV-specific TCR beta clonotypes. Of the TCR beta families, the public ones yielded a cumulative frequency that identified carriers of CMV plus the relevant HLA.

TCRdb redid the calling of the reads with MiXCR, one entry per CDR3 protein. The data contain 160,000 or so distinct CDR3 sequences, over 15% of them singletons. The sequencing input was CD8+ T cells from PBMCs. This TCR was sampled from a human donor in good health (CMV status not recorded). Some clones in this sample may be carry-over from other donors' samples.

The CDR3 sequence is CASSQVGDSSYEQYF. Written as DNA, the CDR3 is TGTGCCAGCAGCCAAGTCGGAGACAGCTCCTACGAGCAGTACTTC. V and J are TRBV4-2 and TRBJ2-7; D may be TRBD1 (5 bases). Trimming left V 1 base short and J 0 bases short, with 10 bases between. Germline lookup yields CDR1 LGHNA and CDR2 YNFKEQ. The CDR3 consists of 15 residues.